Shown below are 29 T cell receptor beta chains from a single sample sequenced in a study of post-analysis software for immune sequencing data. Study results and limitations: TRBV segments more frequent in patients than in controls numbered roughly 5 and included TRBV5-6, TRBV5-1 and TRBV20-1.

Each TCR beta cDNA library carried unique molecular identifiers. A single record per CDR3 protein comes from TCRdb applying MiXCR to the PCR reads. This sample yields approximately 660,000 distinct CDR3 sequences, of which more than 50% are seen a single time; approximately 11% belongs to the top ten. No cognate antigen is known for these TCRs. Specimen: blood. The receptors originated from a girl aged 2-10 years with multiple sclerosis.

The chain has TRBV6-6 and TRBJ1-6; a possible D gene is TRBD1 (5 bases). Germline loops: CDR1 MNHNY, CDR2 SVGAGI (reference sequence). The CDR3 runs to 15 residues. V gave up 5 bases and J gave up 6 bases, with 14 bases separating them. CDR3 sequence (DNA): TGTGCCAGCAGTGCTATTAGACAGTCTAATTCACCCCTCCACTTT. Translated, it gives CASSAIRQSNSPLHF.

Here the CDR3 DNA reads TGTGCCAGCAGCTTAGCGGGAGGGCCAAACACCGGGGAGCTGTTTTTT. This translates into CASSLAGGPNTGELFF. This sequence joins TRBV11-2 and TRBJ2-2; 8 bases agree with TRBD2. Trimming at V came to 1 base and at J to 2 bases, leaving 3 bases not matched to a gene. CDR1 SGHAT and CDR2 FQNNGV come from the germline V gene. This CDR3 contains 16 residues. Variable domain in full (rest from reference TRBV11-2 and TRBJ2-2): EAGVAQSPRYKIIEKRQSVAFWCNPISGHATLYWYQQILGQGPKLLIQFQNNGVVDDSQLPKDRFSAERLKGVDSTLKIQPAKLEDSAVYLCASSLAGGPNTGELFFGEGSRLTVL.

The chain recombines TRBV6-1 with TRBJ1-3; D may be TRBD1 (6 bases). Trimming took 8 bases from V and 0 from J, leaving 11 bases between them. The CDR3 loop spans 14 amino acids. The germline V gene has CDR1 MNHNS and CDR2 SASEGT. The CDR3 region has the DNA TGTGCCAGCGACAGGTCGCCCTCTGGAAACACCATATATTTT. Its translation is CASDRSPSGNTIYF.

This clonotype has just a few counts. The chain uses TRBV28 and TRBJ1-2; no clear D gene. V lost 2 bases and J 4 bases, leaving 20 bases between the germline ends. CDR3 size: 17 residues. From germline, CDR1 is MDHEN and CDR2 SYDVKM. The CDR3 region is CASSLDGIASSPYGYTF. CDR3 DNA sequence: TGTGCCAGCAGTTTAGATGGGATTGCTAGCAGCCCCTATGGCTACACCTTC.

There are a few counts of this clonotype. The chain uses TRBV5-5 and TRBJ2-7; 10 positions match TRBD1. The germline CDR1 and CDR2 sequences are SGHKS and YYEKEE (reference sequence). The length of the CDR3 is 16 residues. Trimming removed 0 bases from V and 2 bases from J; junction bases left unmatched: 5. The CDR3 DNA is TGTGCCAGCAGCTTGGAGGGGACAGGGGTCGCCTACGAGCAGTACTTC. Encoded protein: CASSLEGTGVAYEQYF.

Note on this clonotype: Its ends do not fully match the called genes, so a read error is possible. This rearrangement joins TRBV3-1 to TRBJ2-6, with a possible D match to TRBD2 (5 bases). Germline CDR1 reads LGHDT; CDR2 reads YNNKEL (reference sequence). The CDR3 sequence is 16 residues long. The CDR3, as DNA: TGTGCCGGCAGCCAACGTCGGGGCTCTGGGGCCAACGTCCTGACTTTC. Translation: CAGSQRRGSGANVLTF.

This clonotype came up a few times. The rearrangement links TRBV11-2 to TRBJ2-5, with TRBD1 identical over 8 bases. The CDR3 is 16 amino acids. The V gene end was trimmed by 7 bases and the J gene end by 1 base; junction bases not matched to a gene: 11. In germline, CDR1 is SGHAT, CDR2 FQNNGV. CDR3 sequence (DNA): TGTGCCAGCACCTCTGGAGGCAGGGGGCTCCAAGAGACCCAGTACTTC. It yields the protein CASTSGGRGLQETQYF.

The chain combines TRBV29-1 with TRBJ2-5; possible D gene TRBD1, 5 bases. With the DNA end fitting TRBJ2-7 better, the J assignment may be wrong. From germline, CDR1 is SQVTM and CDR2 ANQGSEA. The CDR3 totals 12 residues. DNA of the CDR3: TGCAGCGCGAACAGGAATTGCAACGAGCAGTACTTC. Translated, it gives CSANRNCNEQYF.

The chain links TRBV15 to TRBJ2-1; TRBD2 matches 14 bases. The CDR3 consists of 20 residues. Germline CDR1 LNHNV, CDR2 YYDKDF (reference sequence). After removal of 1 base from V and 5 bases from J, the junction contained 13 bases not matched to a gene. The CDR3 DNA follows: TGTGCCACCAGCAGAGCCGGGACTAGCGGGAGAGGGGGTTCGGACAATGAGCAGTTCTTC. Residues: CATSRAGTSGRGGSDNEQFF.

This clonotype was seen a few times. DNA of the CDR3: TGCAGCGTGGTGGCGCCCCAAAAGGGACATTATTACGAGCAGTACTTC. Protein product: CSVVAPQKGHYYEQYF. The genes are TRBV29-1 and TRBJ2-7; a possible D gene is TRBD1 (6 bases). V was trimmed by 6 bases and J by 4 bases, leaving 25 bases between them. Germline V CDR1 and CDR2: SQVTM, ANQGSEA. The CDR3 has 16 residues.

The V call is TRBV6-1, the J call TRBJ2-1, with TRBD2 identical over 9 bases. Trimming took 6 bases from V and 5 from J; bases not matched to a gene: 5. This CDR3 region has 14 residues. Germline V gene data show CDR1 as MNHNS and CDR2 as SASEGT. The CDR3 loop reads CASSTRLADNEQFF. DNA for the CDR3: TGTGCCAGCAGCACCAGACTAGCGGACAATGAGCAGTTCTTC.

V usage is TRBV10-3 and J usage is TRBJ1-1; D not resolved. V was trimmed by 2 bases and J by 4 bases, leaving 8 bases between them. This CDR3 is 13 amino acids long. Germline V gene data show CDR1 as ENHRY and CDR2 as SYGVKD. The CDR3, as DNA: TGTGCCATCAGTGAGGTAAAGAGCACTGAAGCTTTCTTT. It encodes CAISEVKSTEAFF.

The chain joins TRBV11-2 to TRBJ2-4; D is uncertain. Germline loops: CDR1 SGHAT, CDR2 FQNNGV. The CDR3 has 13 amino acids. V was trimmed by 3 bases and J by 10 bases, leaving 13 bases between them. In nucleotides, the CDR3 is TGTGCCAGCAGCTTGGCCCCCTGGGGTATTCAGTACTTC. It yields the protein CASSLAPWGIQYF. Full variable domain (missing parts from reference TRBV11-2 and TRBJ2-4): EAGVAQSPRYKIIEKRQSVAFWCNPISGHATLYWYQQILGQGPKLLIQFQNNGVVDDSQLPKDRFSAERLKGVDSTLKIQPAKLEDSAVYLCASSLAPWGIQYFGAGTRLSVL.

This clonotype has a single count. This chain uses TRBV25-1 with TRBJ2-1; 7 nucleotides agree with TRBD1. The CDR3 is 16 amino acids. CDR1 and CDR2 (germline): MGHDK, SYGVNS. V lost 4 bases, J lost 5 bases, and 11 bases stayed unmatched. The CDR3 spells CASSGRTGRTHNEQFF. The CDR3 region has the DNA TGTGCCAGCAGTGGGAGGACAGGACGAACACACAATGAGCAGTTCTTC.

The V call is TRBV7-9, the J call TRBJ2-3, with 7 bases aligning to TRBD2. V gave up 10 bases and J gave up 6 bases; unmatched junction bases: 10. Germline-derived CDR1 and CDR2 are SEHNR and FQNEAQ (reference sequence). CDR3 length: 13 residues. This CDR3 reads CATPGASGDTQYF. CDR3 sequence (DNA): TGTGCCACCCCGGGAGCTAGCGGCGATACGCAGTATTTT.

The J gene is TRBJ1-2, the V gene TRBV12-3 or TRBV12-4; possibly TRBD1 for D (5 bases). Trimming removed 6 bases from V and 10 bases from J, with 18 bases in between. CDR3 length: 13 amino acids. CDR3 coding DNA: TGTGCCAGCAGCCACCGGGACCGGTTTGTCTACACCTTC. This sequence encodes CASSHRDRFVYTF.

The J gene is TRBJ2-4, the V gene TRBV11-3; 14 bases match TRBD2. The J call may be in error: the DNA end matches TRBJ2-5 better. Per the germline V gene, CDR1 is SGHNT and CDR2 is YENEEA. CDR3 size: 20 residues. The DNA of the CDR3 is TGTGCCAGCAGCTCCCCCCGACTAGCGGGGGGGCAACTCCAACGAGAGACCCAGTACTTC. As protein: CASSSPRLAGGQLQRETQYF.

This clonotype was detected many times. The V gene is TRBV7-2, the J gene TRBJ2-3; no definite D call. V was shortened by 0 bases and J by 5 bases, with 6 bases between the two germline ends. Germline assignment: CDR1 SGHTA and CDR2 FQGNSA. The CDR3 extends over 13 amino acids. The CDR3 region has the DNA TGTGCCAGCAGCTTAGCGCTCGGAGATACGCAGTATTTT. Residues: CASSLALGDTQYF.

The chain recombines TRBV24-1 with TRBJ1-1; a weak D match, TRBD1 (6 bases). The germline V gene has CDR1 KGHDR and CDR2 SFDVKD. V was pared by 8 bases and J by 2 bases, with 11 bases between. This CDR3 has 13 residues. This CDR3 reads CATNGGSNTEAFF. Here the CDR3 DNA reads TGTGCCACCAACGGGGGCAGTAACACTGAAGCTTTCTTT.

This sequence joins TRBV5-8 and TRBJ2-3; 10 bases fit TRBD1. The CDR3 is made up of 16 amino acids. Germline V gene sequence: CDR1 SGHTS, CDR2 YDEGEE. With 2 bases clipped from V and 3 bases from J, the junction kept 6 bases outside the gene matches. CDR3 DNA sequence: TGTGCCAGCAGCTTAGAGACAGGGGGCCGGACAGATACGCAGTATTTT. It translates to CASSLETGGRTDTQYF. Full variable domain (remainder filled in from reference TRBV5-8 and TRBJ2-3): EAGVTQSPTHLIKTRGQQATLRCSPISGHTSVYWYQQALGLGLQFLLWYDEGEERNRGNFPPRFSGRQFPNYSSELNVNALELEDSALYLCASSLETGGRTDTQYFGPGTRLTVL.

The V and J genes are TRBV6-2 or TRBV6-3 and TRBJ1-5; D gene ambiguous. V lost 2 bases to trimming and J lost 3 bases, with 14 bases between them. The germline gives CDR1 MNHEY, CDR2 SVGEGT. The CDR3 extends over 16 amino acids. Here the CDR3 reads CASSYVLSSNNQPQHF. The CDR3 DNA is TGTGCCAGCAGTTACGTGTTGTCTTCAAACAATCAGCCCCAGCATTTT.

This rearrangement joins TRBV5-1 to TRBJ2-7, with a weak D call TRBD1 (6 bases). CDR1 is SGHRS and CDR2 is YFSETQ in the germline V gene. V was pared by 2 bases and J by 0 bases, with 9 bases between. The CDR3 is 14 amino acids. CDR3 nucleotide sequence: TGCGCCAGCAGCTTCTACAGGGCCTCCTACGAGCAGTACTTC. Protein: CASSFYRASYEQYF.

The chain carries TRBV11-2 and TRBJ2-7, with 9 bases fitting TRBD1. The CDR3 extends over 16 amino acids. The germline CDR1 and CDR2 sequences are SGHAT and FQNNGV. Trimming took 5 bases from V and 4 from J; bases not matched to a gene: 12. CDR3 sequence: CASSLRQGDSSYEQYF. For the CDR3, the DNA is TGTGCCAGCAGCCTGAGACAGGGGGATAGCTCGTACGAGCAGTACTTC.

This clonotype has a handful of counts. The J gene is TRBJ2-7, the V gene TRBV25-1; 9 positions match TRBD2. The CDR3 loop spans 16 amino acids. Germline CDR1 and CDR2: MGHDK and SYGVNS. Losses at the gene ends were 1 base for V and 6 bases for J; bases not matched to a gene: 10. CDR3 loop: CASSESSAGGVGEQYF. Written as DNA, the CDR3 is TGTGCCAGCAGTGAATCCTCAGCGGGAGGAGTGGGCGAGCAGTACTTC.

This clonotype has only a few counts. The chain employs TRBV19 and TRBJ2-5; a weak D match, TRBD2 (5 bases). Germline assignment: CDR1 LNHDA and CDR2 SQIVND (reference sequence). The CDR3 covers 13 residues. Trimming took off 4 bases at V and 5 bases at J, with 11 bases between the two ends. CDR3 sequence: CASSKIPGETQYF. In nucleotides, the CDR3 is TGTGCCAGTAGTAAGATCCCGGGGGAGACCCAGTACTTC.

The chain employs TRBV14 and TRBJ2-3, with 10 bases identical to TRBD2. The J segment lost 6 bases and the V segment lost 1 base, leaving 7 bases of the junction unmatched. CDR1 and CDR2 (germline): SGHDN, FVKESK. CDR3 length equals 16 residues. The CDR3 DNA follows: TGTGCCAGCAGCCAAGGGCTAGCGGGGGAAAGGGATACGCAGTATTTT. Protein product: CASSQGLAGERDTQYF. The full variable domain, in which reference TRBV14 and TRBJ2-3 provide the parts outside the CDR3, is EAGVTQFPSHSVIEKGQTVTLRCDPISGHDNLYWYRRVMGKEIKFLLHFVKESKQDESGMPNNRFLAERTGGTYSTLKVQPAELEDSGVYFCASSQGLAGERDTQYFGPGTRLTVL.

In its sample, this clonotype was seen a few times. The gene calls are TRBV2 and TRBJ2-5, with 10 bases fitting TRBD2. Germline trimming cut 0 bases from V and 0 bases from J; bases unmatched to any gene: 4. The CDR3 contains 17 residues. The germline CDR1 and CDR2 sequences are SNHLY and FYNNEI. The DNA of the CDR3 is TGTGCCAGCAGTGAAGCGATGGGACTAGCGAACCAAGAGACCCAGTACTTC. This translates into CASSEAMGLANQETQYF.

With regard to this clonotype: One junction end disagrees with the germline gene, perhaps due to a read error. The chain employs TRBV28 and TRBJ2-3, with TRBD2 identical over 8 bases. Germline V gene sequence: CDR1 MDHEN, CDR2 SYDVKM. The CDR3 sequence is 16 residues long. In nucleotides, the CDR3 is TGTGCCGGCAGTCCCCCCGGTAGCGGGGAAAGAGATACGCAGTATTTT. It encodes CAGSPPGSGERDTQYF.

The chain carries TRBV6-5 and TRBJ1-1; no reliable D call. The germline V gene encodes CDR1 MNHEY and CDR2 SVGAGI. With 3 bases removed from V and 0 bases from J, the gap between germline ends came to 11 bases. CDR3 length: 15 residues. CDR3 protein: CASSYNDPMNTEAFF. CDR3 coding DNA: TGTGCCAGCAGTTATAACGACCCAATGAACACTGAAGCTTTCTTT.